This is a list of T cell receptor beta chains from one sample in a study of cytomegalovirus exposure and HLA in healthy donors. TCRdb's table, derived via immunoSEQ multiplex PCR, lists solely in-frame clones and lacks some. The sample lists approximately 200,000 clones, roughly 84% occurring once. The sequenced material came from PBMCs. The receptor source for this set is a boy between 10 and 17 years old in good health and CMV-seronegative. Each CDR3 is given with its conserved first and last residue. Fields, in order: J gene, clone size, D gene, V gene, CDR3 protein, CDR3 DNA. D genes are given only for firm matches. A row's size may be missing; if present it is once, few, many or a size class.

TRBJ1-1	.	.	TRBV29-1	CSVGQGGTEAFF	TGCAGCGTTGGCCAGGGAGGCACTGAAGCTTTCTTT
TRBJ1-3	.	.	TRBV14	CASSQVSGAGTTNTIYF	TGTGCCAGCAGCCAAGTCAGCGGGGCAGGGACGACGAACACCATATATTTT
TRBJ1-1	.	TRBD1	TRBV10-3	CAIRAGQGKTMNTEAFF	TGTGCCATCAGGGCAGGACAGGGAAAAACGATGAACACTGAAGCTTTCTTT
TRBJ2-3	.	.	TRBV28	CASSLIVAVEGDTQYF	TGTGCCAGCAGTTTGATAGTAGCGGTGGAGGGTGATACGCAGTATTTT
TRBJ2-1	.	TRBD2	TRBV4-2	CASSLTSGGYNEQFF	TGTGCCAGCAGCCTAACTAGCGGGGGTTACAATGAGCAGTTCTTC
TRBJ1-3	few	.	TRBV2	CASSEHSAAGAIYF	TGTGCCAGCAGTGAACACAGTGCGGCGGGGGCCATATATTTT
TRBJ2-7	.	.	TRBV7-8	CASSFEPTYEQYF	TGTGCCAGCAGCTTTGAGCCTACCTACGAGCAGTACTTC
TRBJ2-1	.	.	TRBV4-2	CASSPTSADLYNEQFF	TGTGCCAGCAGCCCCACGAGCGCAGACTTATACAATGAGCAGTTCTTC
TRBJ1-1	few	.	TRBV6-1	CASSRTGTTEAFF	TGTGCCAGCAGCCGAACAGGGACCACTGAAGCTTTCTTT
TRBJ1-5	.	.	TRBV2	CASRRGERNQPQHF	TGTGCCTCCAGACGGGGGGAAAGAAATCAGCCCCAGCATTTT
TRBJ1-3	.	.	TRBV19	CASSPSSGNTIYF	TGTGCCAGTAGTCCCAGCTCTGGAAACACCATATATTTT
TRBJ2-1	.	.	TRBV30	CAWSVPGGGHNEQFF	TGTGCCTGGAGTGTACCTGGGGGCGGCCACAATGAGCAGTTCTTC
TRBJ2-4	.	.	TRBV2	CASGTALENIQYF	TGTGCCAGCGGCACAGCTCTCGAAAACATTCAGTACTTC
TRBJ1-2	.	TRBD1	TRBV5-1	CASSSGQGADYGYTF	TGCGCCAGCAGCTCCGGACAGGGGGCGGACTATGGCTACACCTTC
TRBJ1-6	.	.	TRBV18	CASSPPSGGLYNSPLHF	TGTGCCAGCTCACCACCAAGTGGGGGCCTCTATAATTCACCCCTCCACTTT
TRBJ2-5	.	TRBD1	TRBV11-2	CASSQDRVETQYF	TGTGCCAGCAGTCAAGACAGGGTCGAGACCCAGTACTTC
TRBJ2-3	.	.	TRBV19	CASSPGLGTDTQYF	TGTGCCAGTAGTCCAGGACTGGGCACAGATACGCAGTATTTT
TRBJ2-5	.	.	TRBV4-3	CASSQGTPETQYF	TGCGCCAGCAGCCAAGGTACTCCCGAGACCCAGTACTTC
TRBJ2-7	.	TRBD2	TRBV30	CAWSRLAGHSYEQYF	TGTGCCTGGAGTCGACTAGCGGGGCACTCCTACGAGCAGTACTTC
TRBJ1-5	.	.	TRBV5-1	CASSLGRNQPQHF	TGCGCCAGCAGCTTGGGTCGGAATCAGCCCCAGCATTTT
TRBJ2-3	.	TRBD2	TRBV6-5	CASRKREGLKDTQYF	TGTGCCAGCAGAAAGCGGGAGGGCCTAAAAGATACGCAGTATTTT